This entry lists 26 T cell receptor beta chains sequenced from one sample in a study of T cells after yellow fever vaccination (dated by TCRdb to 2018 to 2020). Library generation was performed with 5' RACE. Sequencing took place on an Illumina NovaSeq 6000. TCRdb applied fastp at Q25 and MiXCR to the public reads, then kept only in-frame beta chains. For every CDR3 protein sequence, its rows merge into one entry that carries the most common genes and DNA. Present in this sample are 400,000 or so distinct CDR3 sequences, over 15% of which were seen just once. 18% of the sample rests with the top ten. The treatment or condition label on this specimen signifies: live attenuated yellow fever vaccine strain. The input for sequencing was PBMCs, taken before the yellow fever booster vaccination. Source of these receptors: a young man who received the YFV17D yellow fever vaccine.

The chain joins TRBV5-1 to TRBJ2-5; no reliable D call. In germline, CDR1 is SGHRS, CDR2 YFSETQ. The CDR3 length is 12 residues. Trimming took off 3 bases at V and 0 bases at J, with 3 bases between the two ends. The CDR3 protein is CASSSHQETQYF. In DNA form, the CDR3 reads TGCGCCAGCAGCTCTCACCAAGAGACCCAGTACTTC.

The chain recombines TRBV7-9 with TRBJ2-7, with unresolved D. Looked up from germline, CDR1 is SEHNR and CDR2 is FQNEAQ (reference sequence). The CDR3 has 13 residues. V was cut by 4 bases and J by 10 bases, with 17 bases left in between. In DNA form, the CDR3 reads TGTGCCAGCAGCTCACCCTCCCGCGGCATACAGTACGTC. Its translation is CASSSPSRGIQYV.

Only a few counts were recorded for this clonotype. V gene TRBV5-4 combines with J gene TRBJ2-1; TRBD1 aligns across 11 bases. In germline, CDR1 is SGHNT, CDR2 YYREEE (reference sequence). CDR3 length equals 15 residues. The J segment lost 12 bases and the V segment lost 3 bases, leaving 11 bases of the junction unmatched. The CDR3 here is CASSSAGTGGGWQFF. The CDR3 bases are TGTGCCAGCAGCTCGGCCGGGACAGGGGGTGGCTGGCAGTTCTTC.

This clonotype was found a few times. V gene TRBV5-1 combines with J gene TRBJ2-7; 10 bases map to TRBD1. The V gene's germline CDR1 is SGHRS and CDR2 YFSETQ. V gave up 4 bases and J gave up 6 bases; unmatched junction bases: 10. This CDR3 spans 15 amino acids. The CDR3 region is CASSPGDRDRGEQYV. The CDR3 DNA reads TGCGCCAGCAGCCCAGGGGACCGGGACAGGGGCGAGCAGTACGTC.

This clonotype was seen only a few times. The chain joins TRBV18 to TRBJ2-2; D not certain. CDR3 length: 16 amino acids. CDR1 and CDR2 from the germline V gene are KGHSH and LQKENI. With 2 bases removed from V and 0 bases from J, the gap between germline ends came to 10 bases. DNA for the CDR3: TGTGCCAGCTCACCATTCCAGAACACGAACACCGGGGAGCTGTTTTTT. This codes for CASSPFQNTNTGELFF. The full variable domain, in which reference TRBV18 and TRBJ2-2 provide the parts outside the CDR3, is NAGVMQNPRHLVRRRGQEARLRCSPMKGHSHVYWYRQLPEEGLKFMVYLQKENIIDESGMPKERFSAEFPKEGPSILRIQQVVRGDSAAYFCASSPFQNTNTGELFFGEGSRLTVL.

This clonotype was recorded many times. This chain connects TRBV7-9 to TRBJ2-2, with a tentative D call TRBD1 (5 bases). The ends were cut back, 4 bases at V and 6 bases at J, with 12 bases in the middle. Germline-derived CDR1 and CDR2 are SEHNR and FQNEAQ (reference sequence). The CDR3 length is 14 residues. CDR3 nucleotide sequence: TGTGCCAGCAGCTCCCAGGGCGGACCCGGGGAGCTGTTTTTT. Translation: CASSSQGGPGELFF.

The chain recombines TRBV6-5 with TRBJ2-3; TRBD1 might be the D (5 bases). The CDR3 is 13 residues long. Germline V CDR1 and CDR2: MNHEY, SVGAGI. Trimming removed 6 bases from V and 7 bases from J, with 14 bases in between. The CDR3 region is CASSKGARYTQYF. As DNA, the CDR3 is TGTGCCAGCAGCAAAGGGGCGCGATATACGCAGTATTTT.

This clonotype was detected a few times. The chain links TRBV6-6 to TRBJ1-1; a possible D gene is TRBD1 (6 bases). This CDR3 has 15 residues. V was trimmed by 3 bases and J by 4 bases, leaving 15 bases between them. CDR1 is MNHNY, CDR2 SVGAGI, per germline (reference sequence). For the CDR3, the DNA is TGTGCCAGCAGTTATGGGCAAGGCAGGGGCACTGAAGCTTTCTTT. Encoded protein: CASSYGQGRGTEAFF.

This CDR3 is CASSFSHTTDTQYF. CDR3 in DNA: TGTGCCAGCAGCTTTAGCCATACCACAGATACGCAGTATTTT. The V call is TRBV7-2, the J call TRBJ2-3; D not certain. Germline loops: CDR1 SGHTA, CDR2 FQGNSA. This CDR3 is 14 amino acids long. The V end was cut by 3 bases, the J end by 2 bases, with 9 bases between.

The chain carries TRBV20-1 and TRBJ2-5; TRBD2 matches 13 bases. CDR1 is DFQATT, CDR2 SNEGSKA, per germline (reference sequence). J was trimmed by 0 bases and V by 3 bases; bases with no gene match: 7. CDR3 size: 17 residues. CDR3 sequence reads: CSASPGLAGAYQETQYF. The DNA of the CDR3 is TGCAGTGCTAGCCCCGGACTAGCGGGGGCTTACCAAGAGACCCAGTACTTC.

The V and J genes are TRBV2 and TRBJ1-4, with D uncertain. V was cut by 7 bases and J by 7 bases, with 13 bases left in between. This CDR3 spans 13 amino acids. From germline, CDR1 is SNHLY and CDR2 FYNNEI. CDR3 DNA: TGTGCCAGCATCAGTCTGCGGGGTGAAAAACTGTTTTTT. It yields the protein CASISLRGEKLFF.

The chain links TRBV27 to TRBJ2-7; D is possibly TRBD1 (5 bases). This CDR3 is 14 amino acids long. Germline V CDR1 and CDR2: MNHEY, SMNVEV (reference sequence). The V end lost 3 bases, the J end lost 3 bases, and 12 bases lay between the germline ends. For the CDR3, the DNA is TGTGCCAGCAGTTTGGGTGGTAGGGGCTACGAGCAGTACTTC. Encoded protein: CASSLGGRGYEQYF.

This clonotype turned up a few times. V and J are TRBV12-3 or TRBV12-4 and TRBJ2-5; maybe TRBD2 (6 bases). V gave up 4 bases and J gave up 4 bases, with 10 bases separating them. This CDR3 is built from 13 residues. DNA of the CDR3: TGTGCCAGCAGTTCGACTAGAGGAGAGACCCAGTACTTC. Protein sequence: CASSSTRGETQYF.

There are a few counts of this clonotype. This chain links TRBV7-2 with TRBJ1-1, with TRBD1 identical over 8 bases. This CDR3 has 14 residues. Germline V gene data show CDR1 as SGHTA and CDR2 as FQGNSA. After removal of 2 bases from V and 4 bases from J, the junction contained 3 bases not matched to a gene. For the CDR3, the DNA is TGTGCCAGCAGCTTACGCACAGGGGGCACTGAAGCTTTCTTT. Translated, it gives CASSLRTGGTEAFF.

This clonotype has just a few counts. V usage is TRBV6-6 and J usage is TRBJ2-7, with 9 bases lining up with TRBD1. V gave up 5 bases and J gave up 7 bases; unmatched junction bases: 9. This CDR3 contains 14 residues. The V gene's germline CDR1 is MNHNY and CDR2 SVGAGI (reference sequence). This CDR3 is CASSRQDRGREQYV. The DNA of the CDR3 is TGTGCCAGCAGTCGTCAGGACAGGGGACGGGAGCAGTACGTC.

This clonotype has more than one count but fewer than ten. V and J are TRBV6-5 and TRBJ1-1; D is possibly TRBD1 (5 bases). This CDR3 is built from 14 residues. With 5 bases removed from V and 4 bases from J, the gap between germline ends came to 14 bases. Germline CDR1 and CDR2: MNHEY and SVGAGI. The CDR3 loop is CASSQTESVTEAFF. As DNA, the CDR3 is TGTGCCAGCAGTCAGACAGAGTCGGTCACTGAAGCTTTCTTT.

The rearrangement uses TRBV29-1 and TRBJ1-2; TRBD1 aligns across 8 bases. The CDR3 is 12 residues long. CDR1 is SQVTM, CDR2 ANQGSEA, per germline. With 3 bases clipped from V and 13 bases from J, the junction kept 10 bases outside the gene matches. The CDR3 nucleotides read TGCAGCGTTGACCCTGGGACAGGATTCCGCACCTTC. This codes for CSVDPGTGFRTF.

The chain combines TRBV27 with TRBJ2-6; no firm D call. The CDR3 consists of 13 residues. CDR1 MNHEY and CDR2 SMNVEV come from the germline V gene (reference sequence). The germline V and J ends were trimmed by 7 bases and 2 bases, with 6 bases remaining between them. CDR3 nucleotide sequence: TGTGCCAGCAAAGGTCCTGGGGCCAACGTCCTGACTTTC. Its protein product is CASKGPGANVLTF.

J is TRBJ2-3 and V is TRBV11-2, with a weak D call TRBD2 (7 bases). Germline V gene data show CDR1 as SGHAT and CDR2 as FQNNGV. V dropped 2 bases and J dropped 4 bases, with 13 bases sitting between them. The CDR3 sequence is 15 residues long. In DNA form, the CDR3 reads TGTGCCAGCAGCTTACGGGGGGCAATGGCAGATACGCAGTATTTT. The encoded protein is CASSLRGAMADTQYF.

V and J are TRBV6-5 and TRBJ1-4, with D uncertain. Trimming took off 0 bases at V and 12 bases at J, with 11 bases between the two ends. The CDR3 sequence is 13 residues long. Germline-derived CDR1 and CDR2 are MNHEY and SVGAGI. CDR3: CASSYSRARQLFF. The CDR3 coding sequence is TGTGCCAGCAGTTACTCTAGGGCCCGACAACTGTTTTTT.

At least ten counts were recorded for this clonotype. This chain links TRBV29-1 with TRBJ1-1, with D perhaps TRBD1 (5 bases). V was cut by 2 bases and J by 0 bases, with 7 bases left in between. There are 13 residues in the CDR3. Per the germline V gene, CDR1 is SQVTM and CDR2 is ANQGSEA. CDR3 coding DNA: TGCAGCGTTGAAACAGGCATGAACACTGAAGCTTTCTTT. This gives the protein CSVETGMNTEAFF.

This clonotype was found a few times. CDR3 nucleotides: TGTGCCAGCAGCTTAAGTGTGTATCGGCGGGGGGCCTTACAAGAGACCCAGTACTTC. The encoded protein is CASSLSVYRRGALQETQYF. The V gene is TRBV7-4, the J gene TRBJ2-5, with 8 bases lining up with TRBD2. The V gene's germline CDR1 is SGHVT and CDR2 SQSDAQ. CDR3 length: 19 amino acids. V was clipped by 2 bases and J by 2 bases; unmatched bases: 16.

This clonotype showed up many times. The CDR3 loop is CASSDSGPPRTDTQYF. The CDR3, as DNA: TGCGCCAGCAGTGATTCGGGACCACCTCGCACAGATACGCAGTATTTT. The chain couples TRBV10-2 to TRBJ2-3, with D possibly called TRBD1 or TRBD2 (5 bases each). Trimming took 3 bases from V and 1 from J, leaving 14 bases between them. CDR3 length equals 16 residues. Germline CDR1 is WSHSY and CDR2 is SAAADI.

The chain couples TRBV18 to TRBJ2-7; D is unclear. CDR1 is KGHSH, CDR2 LQKENI, per germline. V shed 3 bases and J shed 9 bases, with 21 bases lying between them. The CDR3 is 15 residues long. The CDR3 protein is CASSPNLNGVNGQYF. The DNA of the CDR3 is TGTGCCAGCTCACCGAATCTGAACGGCGTAAATGGGCAGTACTTC.

This sequence joins TRBV12-3 or TRBV12-4 and TRBJ1-1, with TRBD1 as a possible D gene (5 bases). Trimming pared 6 bases from V and 5 bases from J, leaving 13 bases between. The CDR3 loop spans 13 amino acids. CDR3 nucleotide sequence: TGTGCCAGCAGAAGGATGGAGGGGACTGAAGCTTTCTTT. It translates to CASRRMEGTEAFF.

This clonotype was observed a few times. V is TRBV7-9 and J is TRBJ1-1, with a possible D match to TRBD1 (6 bases). Deletions cut 5 bases from V and 9 bases from J, with 13 bases between. Germline assignment: CDR1 SEHNR and CDR2 FQNEAQ (reference sequence). The CDR3 covers 12 residues. The CDR3 sequence is CASSIGGTKAFF. CDR3 sequence (DNA): TGTGCCAGCAGCATAGGGGGGACCAAAGCTTTCTTT.